This is a list of T cell receptor beta chains from one sample in a study of shared clonotypes between healthy human individuals. The protocol was immunoSEQ multiplex PCR, while the TCRdb copy is restricted to in-frame clones and leaves out a portion. This repertoire shows some 2,400,000 clones, approximately 95% found once; its top ten account for less than 0.15%. The sequenced material came from naive CD4+ T cells sorted from blood. The receptors derive from a young man in good health. Both conserved end residues are part of each CDR3. D genes are given only for firm matches. The listing skips clone size in some rows; elsewhere it reads once, few, many or a size class.

TRBJ1-1,-,-,TRBV7-9,TGTGCCAGCAGCTTACTCGTCTCTGAAGCTTTCTTT,CASSLLVSEAFF
TRBJ2-7,once,-,TRBV5-4,TGTGCCAGCAGCCCAGGGGGGGGGTCCTCCTACGAGCAGTACTTC,CASSPGGGSSYEQYF
TRBJ2-5,-,-,TRBV30,TGTGCCTGGAGTGTACAGCTGGGTACCCAGTACTTC,CAWSVQLGTQYF
TRBJ1-2,-,TRBD1,TRBV28,TGTGCCAGCAGTTTATTGGACAGGGTTGGCTATGGCTACACCTTC,CASSLLDRVGYGYTF
TRBJ2-3,-,TRBD1,TRBV19,TGTGCCAGTAGTACCGACAGGGGGGGAATTAGTTCTAGCACAGATACGCAGTATTTT,CASSTDRGGISSSTDTQYF
TRBJ2-2,once,TRBD2,TRBV5-4,TGTGCCAGCAGCCCCCAGCGGGAGCCGAACACCGGGGAGCTGTTTTTT,CASSPQREPNTGELFF
TRBJ2-5,-,-,TRBV10-2,TGCGCCAGCAGTGAGGGGGGGGAGACCCAGTACTTC,CASSEGGETQYF
TRBJ2-1,-,-,TRBV6-1,TGTGCCAGCAGTGAACACACCCGCCGCCCGTACAATGAGCAGTTCTTC,CASSEHTRRPYNEQFF
TRBJ1-5,-,-,TRBV19,TGTGCCAGTAGTATAACGTGGGCGGGGAGCAATCAGCCCCAGCATTTT,CASSITWAGSNQPQHF
TRBJ2-2,-,-,TRBV9,TGTGCCAGCAGCCCCCGACCGGCGACTCAGAACACCGGGGAGCTGTTTTTT,CASSPRPATQNTGELFF
TRBJ1-5,-,-,TRBV7-8,TGTGCCAGCAGCTTAGGAGGACTGGTAAATCAGCCCCAGCATTTT,CASSLGGLVNQPQHF
TRBJ2-3,-,-,TRBV2,TGTGCCAGCAGGGGAGGCGTGAGCACAGATACGCAGTATTTT,CASRGGVSTDTQYF
TRBJ1-1,-,-,TRBV5-1,TGCGCCAGCAGCACGACAGCCATGAACACTGAAGCTTTCTTT,CASSTTAMNTEAFF
TRBJ2-1,once,TRBD1,TRBV5-1,TGCGCCAGCAGCTTGTTGGGACAGGGTGGCAATGAGCAGTTCTTC,CASSLLGQGGNEQFF